This entry lists 9 T cell receptor beta chains sequenced from one sample in a study of blood T cell repertoires in COVID-19. Produced via immunoSEQ multiplex PCR; TCRdb's table is partial and in-frame only. Among about 70,000 clones, 82% were seen once, and the ten largest hold approximately 1.9%. The sample consisted of peripheral blood. The receptors stem from an older woman with acute or convalescent COVID-19.

This clone was found many times. The rearrangement uses TRBV9 and TRBJ2-3; 9 bases fit TRBD2. Trimming cost V 10 bases and J 0 bases; bases outside gene matches: 6. This CDR3 contains 14 residues. Germline lookup yields CDR1 SGDLS and CDR2 YYNGEE. CDR3 amino acids: CASGTSRSTDTQYF. The CDR3 coding sequence is TGTGCCTCCGGGACTAGCCGAAGCACAGATACGCAGTATTTT.

This clone was detected once. The rearrangement joins TRBV7-2 to TRBJ1-2, with D perhaps matching TRBD1 (5 bases). The length of the CDR3 is 15 residues. Trimming cost V 6 bases and J 4 bases, with 18 bases left between them. The germline CDR1 and CDR2 sequences are SGHTA and FQGNSA. CDR3 DNA sequence: TGTGCCAGCAGGCAGGCCGACAGTCCGGTCTATGGCTACACCTTC. Protein sequence: CASRQADSPVYGYTF.

The chain couples TRBV30 to TRBJ1-1; D ambiguous. The CDR3 contains 13 residues. Per the germline V gene, CDR1 is GTSNPN and CDR2 is SVGIG (reference sequence). V dropped 4 bases and J dropped 0 bases, with 9 bases sitting between them. The CDR3 protein is CAWKRGLNTEAFF. The CDR3 DNA is TGTGCCTGGAAAAGAGGCCTGAACACTGAAGCTTTCTTT.

The chain joins TRBV19 to TRBJ2-3, with 10 bases lining up with TRBD1. Germline CDR1 LNHDA, CDR2 SQIVND (reference sequence). The CDR3 runs to 14 residues. Trimming at V came to 6 bases and at J to 4 bases, leaving 4 bases not matched to a gene. The CDR3 DNA follows: TGTGCCAGTAGCCGACAGGGGGCATCAGATACGCAGTATTTT. It encodes CASSRQGASDTQYF.

For the CDR3, the DNA is TGTGCCAGTAGCCTATCACGGGTACCTGGAAACACCATATATTTT. Translation gives CASSLSRVPGNTIYF. The chain is built from TRBV19 and TRBJ1-3; no definite D call. The CDR3 runs 15 residues. Trimming removed 6 bases from V and 2 bases from J, with 14 bases in between. CDR1 is LNHDA, CDR2 SQIVND, per germline (reference sequence).

The chain carries TRBV6-5 and TRBJ2-7, with D unclear. Germline CDR1 is MNHEY and CDR2 is SVGAGI. The CDR3 length is 13 residues. Trimming left V 0 bases short and J 5 bases short, with 8 bases between. This chain's CDR3 is CASSYSNENEQYF. CDR3 coding DNA: TGTGCCAGCAGTTACTCTAACGAGAACGAGCAGTACTTC.

The chain joins TRBV18 to TRBJ1-2, with D possibly matching TRBD1 (6 bases). The CDR3 consists of 14 residues. V was cut by 4 bases and J by 4 bases, with 13 bases left in between. Germline CDR1 KGHSH, CDR2 LQKENI. Here the CDR3 reads CASSLRQEAYGYTF. Written as DNA, the CDR3 is TGTGCCAGCTCACTTCGACAGGAAGCCTATGGCTACACCTTC.

V and J are TRBV5-1 and TRBJ2-5, with TRBD1 matching over 8 bases. Germline assignment: CDR1 SGHRS and CDR2 YFSETQ. V lost 4 bases and J lost 4; bases outside the gene matches: 3. The CDR3 extends over 13 amino acids. CDR3 amino acids: CASSTGQGETQYF. In nucleotides, the CDR3 is TGCGCCAGCAGCACCGGACAGGGAGAGACCCAGTACTTC.

The chain recombines TRBV2 with TRBJ1-1, with 9 bases identical to TRBD1. The CDR3 totals 15 residues. CDR1 SNHLY and CDR2 FYNNEI come from the germline V gene. The V gene end was trimmed by 6 bases and the J gene end by 6 bases; junction bases not matched to a gene: 11. The CDR3 spells CASSAQLTGGAEAFF. The DNA for the CDR3 is TGTGCCAGCAGCGCCCAGTTGACAGGGGGGGCTGAAGCTTTCTTT.